The 13 T cell receptor beta chains listed next were all sequenced from one sample in a study of shared clonotypes between healthy human individuals. Here immunoSEQ multiplex PCR was the method, and the copy in TCRdb shows in-frame clones only, minus some. The table shows about 980,000 clones, with 76% occurring only once. Sequencing used memory CD4+ T cells sorted from blood. The subset denotes: CD45RA-negative fraction. The receptors were gathered from a man younger than 35 in good health.

With respect to this clone: At the DNA level, this CDR3 is encoded by other sequences in the same sample as well. The chain uses TRBV5-1 and TRBJ2-1; D ambiguous. This CDR3 region has 14 residues. Germline V gene sequence: CDR1 SGHRS, CDR2 YFSETQ. Trimming left V 0 bases short and J 0 bases short, with 4 bases between. CDR3 loop: CASSLDGSYNEQFF. In DNA form, the CDR3 reads TGCGCCAGCAGCTTGGACGGCTCCTACAATGAGCAGTTCTTC.

This chain connects TRBV7-8 to TRBJ1-5; TRBD1 aligns across 9 bases. CDR3 length: 15 residues. Germline V gene lookup returns CDR1 SGHVS and CDR2 FQNEAQ. The J segment lost 4 bases and the V segment lost 5 bases, leaving 6 bases of the junction unmatched. The CDR3 protein is CASSKDRGINQPQHF. CDR3 in DNA: TGTGCCAGCAGCAAGGACAGGGGCATTAATCAGCCCCAGCATTTT.

This clone was counted between two and nine times. Within the sample, other DNA sequences also encode this same CDR3. The J gene is TRBJ1-5, the V gene TRBV27, with D possibly TRBD1 on 6 matching bases. This CDR3 is 13 amino acids long. The V end lost 6 bases, the J end lost 4 bases, and 10 bases lay between the germline ends. CDR1 MNHEY and CDR2 SMNVEV come from the germline V gene (reference sequence). For the CDR3, the DNA is TGTGCCAGCAGCTACAGGGAAAATCAGCCCCAGCATTTT. This sequence encodes CASSYRENQPQHF.

This chain uses TRBV5-1 with TRBJ2-7; TRBD2 matches at 8 bases. V was pared by 4 bases and J by 1 base, with 16 bases of the junction left unmatched. The germline CDR1 and CDR2 sequences are SGHRS and YFSETQ. The CDR3 spans 18 residues. DNA for the CDR3: TGCGCCAGCAGCCCTGAGGGGGGCGGGAGGCTTGTTTCCTACGAGCAGTACTTC. It specifies CASSPEGGGRLVSYEQYF.

The CDR3 is CAWSESGYSTDTQYF. The CDR3 DNA sequence: TGTGCCTGGAGTGAGAGCGGGTATAGCACAGATACGCAGTATTTT. The rearrangement uses TRBV30 and TRBJ2-3, with D possibly matching TRBD2 (6 bases). This CDR3 has 15 residues. With 1 base removed from V and 0 bases from J, the gap between germline ends came to 11 bases. Germline loops: CDR1 GTSNPN, CDR2 SVGIG (reference sequence).

The V and J genes are TRBV27 and TRBJ2-3; D gene unclear. The V and J ends lost 5 bases and 1 base respectively, with 13 bases between them. The CDR3 is made up of 15 amino acids. Germline V gives CDR1 MNHEY, CDR2 SMNVEV (reference sequence). The CDR3 DNA is TGTGCCAGCAGTGCCAGCTTAGTAGGCACAGATACGCAGTATTTT. Protein product: CASSASLVGTDTQYF.

The V gene is TRBV10-3, the J gene TRBJ1-6; 8 nucleotides align to TRBD1. V was clipped by 6 bases and J by 5 bases; unmatched bases: 6. Germline assignment: CDR1 ENHRY and CDR2 SYGVKD. CDR3 length equals 15 residues. The DNA for the CDR3 is TGTGCCATCAGCACAGGGGGGTCTCATAATTCACCCCTCCACTTT. This sequence encodes CAISTGGSHNSPLHF.

This clone was seen just once. The J gene is TRBJ2-7, the V gene TRBV6-6, with TRBD1 matching 7 bases. Germline V gene lookup returns CDR1 MNHNY and CDR2 SVGAGI (reference sequence). This CDR3 comprises 12 residues. With 11 bases clipped from V and 4 bases from J, the junction kept 8 bases outside the gene matches. CDR3 residues: CAVGRDRYEQYF. The DNA for the CDR3 is TGTGCCGTGGGCCGGGACAGATACGAGCAGTACTTC.

The rearrangement links TRBV2 to TRBJ1-5; D unclear. V was clipped by 1 base and J by 2 bases, with 6 bases between them. There are 14 residues in the CDR3. Germline CDR1 SNHLY, CDR2 FYNNEI. CDR3 sequence reads: CASSEGWGNQPQHF. DNA for the CDR3: TGTGCCAGCAGTGAAGGCTGGGGCAATCAGCCCCAGCATTTT. Full variable domain (remainder filled in from reference TRBV2 and TRBJ1-5): EPEVTQTPSHQVTQMGQEVILRCVPISNHLYFYWYRQILGQKVEFLVSFYNNEISEKSEIFDDQFSVERPDGSNFTLKIRSTKLEDSAMYFCASSEGWGNQPQHFGDGTRLSIL.

This clone was recorded a few times. V and J are TRBV2 and TRBJ1-5; 7 bases match TRBD1. J gave up 3 bases and V 10 bases, and 6 bases lay outside the gene matches. CDR1 and CDR2 (germline): SNHLY, FYNNEI. The CDR3 extends over 13 amino acids. CDR3 nucleotides: TGTGCCACGTCGGACAGGATCAATCAGCCCCAGCATTTT. Encoded protein: CATSDRINQPQHF.

The chain uses TRBV7-9 and TRBJ2-5; possibly TRBD2 for D (6 bases). Germline CDR1 is SEHNR and CDR2 is FQNEAQ (reference sequence). Between the trimmed V and J ends, which lost 2 bases and 4 bases, there was a span of 14 bases. This CDR3 has 15 amino acids. CDR3 protein: CASSLRGTGVETQYF. CDR3 in DNA: TGTGCCAGCAGCTTACGCGGGACGGGGGTAGAGACCCAGTACTTC.

The chain employs TRBV5-6 and TRBJ2-5; TRBD1 agrees at 9 bases. The assigned J gene may be wrong: the sequence end matches TRBJ2-7 better. Germline V CDR1 and CDR2: SGHDT, YYEEEE. The length of the CDR3 is 16 residues. DNA of the CDR3: TGTGCCAGCACCCAACAAAACAGGGGGCCTACCTACGAGCAGTACTTC. This sequence encodes CASTQQNRGPTYEQYF.

The chain joins TRBV19 to TRBJ1-1, with 8 positions matching TRBD1. Germline V CDR1 and CDR2: LNHDA, SQIVND (reference sequence). Trimming removed 4 bases from V and 0 bases from J; junction bases left unmatched: 4. The CDR3 is made up of 15 amino acids. CDR3 sequence reads: CASSTGTGLNTEAFF. CDR3 DNA: TGTGCCAGTAGTACCGGGACAGGTTTGAACACTGAAGCTTTCTTT.